A single sample gave rise to the 30 T cell receptor beta chains below, sequenced in a study of blood T cell repertoires in COVID-19. TCRdb keeps only in-frame clones here, not all; method: immunoSEQ multiplex PCR. The sample shows about 300,000 clones, 65% to 85% of them seen only once. What was sequenced was peripheral blood. All receptors come from a human donor with COVID-19, enrolled during active disease. The donor label of this sample is uncertain.

The chain has TRBV19 and TRBJ1-1, with 7 bases that match TRBD1. Looked up from germline, CDR1 is LNHDA and CDR2 is SQIVND (reference sequence). The V segment lost 6 bases and the J segment 2 bases; nucleotides outside the gene matches: 9. The CDR3 loop spans 15 amino acids. CDR3 DNA sequence: TGTGCCAGTAGGCCACGGACAGGCGGAAACACTGAAGCTTTCTTT. This encodes CASRPRTGGNTEAFF.

This clone was picked up one time. The rearrangement uses TRBV5-5 and TRBJ1-2; D remains ambiguous. CDR3 length: 13 residues. The germline V gene encodes CDR1 SGHKS and CDR2 YYEKEE (reference sequence). V lost 1 base, J lost 8 bases, and 12 bases lay in between. The CDR3: CASSLTAGWGYTF. The CDR3 DNA reads TGTGCCAGCAGCTTGACGGCAGGTTGGGGCTACACCTTC.

The chain links TRBV7-9 to TRBJ2-1; 9 nucleotides line up with TRBD2. Germline CDR1 is SEHNR and CDR2 is FQNEAQ (reference sequence). J lost 0 bases, V lost 1 base, and 10 bases had no gene match. CDR3 size: 19 residues. CDR3 residues: CASSLGNSGSVGSYNEQFF. Here the CDR3 DNA reads TGTGCCAGCAGCTTAGGGAATAGCGGGAGTGTGGGCTCCTACAATGAGCAGTTCTTC.

This chain joins TRBV7-3 and TRBJ2-1; the match to TRBD2 covers 7 bases. In germline, CDR1 is SGHTA, CDR2 FQGTGA. V shed 2 bases, J shed 6 bases, and the junction held 4 bases outside the gene matches. This CDR3 comprises 14 residues. CDR3 sequence: CASSLHGGSNEQFF. DNA of the CDR3: TGTGCCAGCAGCTTACACGGCGGGAGCAATGAGCAGTTCTTC.

This sequence joins TRBV28 and TRBJ2-7, with TRBD1 matching over 8 bases. The junction had 9 bases not matched to a gene; V was cut back by 7 bases and J by 4 bases. CDR3 length: 14 residues. CDR1 is MDHEN and CDR2 is SYDVKM in the germline V gene. Here the CDR3 reads CASTLPGQEYEQYF. For the CDR3, the DNA is TGTGCCAGCACCCTACCGGGACAGGAATACGAGCAGTACTTC.

This clone was picked up a small number of times. The sample contains more than one DNA sequence encoding this CDR3. The chain is built from TRBV5-1 and TRBJ1-5; D is perhaps TRBD1 (6 bases). Trimming removed 0 bases from V and 1 base from J, with 8 bases in between. The CDR3 covers 15 residues. Germline CDR1 is SGHRS and CDR2 is YFSETQ. The CDR3 spells CASSLDRGSNQPQHF. CDR3 sequence (DNA): TGCGCCAGCAGCTTGGATAGGGGGAGCAATCAGCCCCAGCATTTT. Looking up the rest from reference TRBV5-1 and TRBJ1-5 gives the full variable domain: KAGVTQTPRYLIKTRGQQVTLSCSPISGHRSVSWYQQTPGQGLQFLFEYFSETQRNKGNFPGRFSGRQFSNSRSEMNVSTLELGDSALYLCASSLDRGSNQPQHFGDGTRLSIL.

The DNA for the CDR3 is TGTGCCAGCAGTAAGGCGGGGGGGGAAAACTACGAGCAGTACTTC. Amino acid sequence: CASSKAGGENYEQYF. The gene calls are TRBV28 and TRBJ2-7; 9 bases match TRBD2. Per the germline V gene, CDR1 is MDHEN and CDR2 is SYDVKM. Unmatched junction bases numbered 8, after V lost 5 bases and J lost 3 bases. The CDR3 is made up of 15 amino acids.

This chain links TRBV6-5 with TRBJ1-5; 9 bases map to TRBD1. Germline V gene data show CDR1 as MNHEY and CDR2 as SVGAGI. This CDR3 is 14 amino acids long. V lost 7 bases to trimming and J lost 6 bases; unmatched junction nucleotides: 7. CDR3 DNA: TGTGCCAGCACTATAACAGGGGGCCTTCAGCCCCAGCATTTT. Translation: CASTITGGLQPQHF.

V usage is TRBV7-2 and J usage is TRBJ2-3; TRBD2 might be the D (6 bases). Per the germline V gene, CDR1 is SGHTA and CDR2 is FQGNSA. This CDR3 comprises 15 residues. Deletions cut 4 bases from V and 0 bases from J, with 11 bases between. The CDR3 sequence is CASSSIAESTDTQYF. The CDR3 DNA reads TGTGCCAGCAGCTCCATAGCGGAGAGCACAGATACGCAGTATTTT. The full variable domain, in which reference TRBV7-2 and TRBJ2-3 provide the parts outside the CDR3, is GAGVSQSPSNKVTEKGKDVELRCDPISGHTALYWYRQSLGQGLEFLIYFQGNSAPDKSGLPSDRFSAERTGGSVSTLTIQRTQQEDSAVYLCASSSIAESTDTQYFGPGTRLTVL.

This clone was observed a few times. The chain joins TRBV3-1 (or the pseudogene TRBV3-2) to TRBJ1-2, with D perhaps matching TRBD1 (5 bases). Germline assignment: CDR1 LGHDT and CDR2 YNNKEL (reference sequence). Trimming took 6 bases from V and 6 from J, leaving 17 bases between them. The CDR3 has 14 residues. Written as DNA, the CDR3 is TGTGCCAGCAGTCCAGACAGAAGGGTGAATGGCTACACCTTC. Encoded protein: CASSPDRRVNGYTF.

This chain's CDR3 is CASSATSGATDTQYF. CDR3 DNA: TGTGCCAGCAGTGCTACTAGCGGAGCCACAGATACGCAGTATTTT. The chain carries TRBV27 and TRBJ2-3; 8 bases agree with TRBD2. The CDR3 runs 15 residues. The V and J ends lost 5 bases and 2 bases, in that order; junction bases with no gene match: 6. The germline V gene encodes CDR1 MNHEY and CDR2 SMNVEV (reference sequence).

The chain is built from TRBV5-1 and TRBJ2-3; D remains unclear. Trimming pared 0 bases from V and 2 bases from J, leaving 7 bases between. CDR1 SGHRS and CDR2 YFSETQ come from the germline V gene. CDR3 size: 14 residues. The CDR3 spells CASSLGANTDTQYF. The CDR3 DNA reads TGCGCCAGCAGCTTGGGGGCGAACACAGATACGCAGTATTTT.

The chain uses TRBV28 and TRBJ1-1; D is uncertain. Germline CDR1 and CDR2: MDHEN and SYDVKM. CDR3 size: 13 residues. V was shortened by 8 bases and J by 0 bases, with 10 bases between the two germline ends. The CDR3 loop is CASLRRLNTEAFF. CDR3 nucleotide sequence: TGTGCCAGCTTGCGTCGGTTGAACACTGAAGCTTTCTTT.

V gene TRBV27 combines with J gene TRBJ1-5; 7 positions agree with TRBD1. J lost 4 bases, V lost 6 bases, and 12 bases had no gene match. The CDR3 consists of 16 residues. CDR1 and CDR2 (germline): MNHEY, SMNVEV (reference sequence). CDR3 nucleotides: TGTGCCAGCAGAGTGAGCTGGGGACAGAGTAATCAGCCCCAGCATTTT. Amino acid sequence: CASRVSWGQSNQPQHF.

This chain uses TRBV19 with TRBJ1-2; the D is unclear. The CDR3 is made up of 13 amino acids. Germline V gene data show CDR1 as LNHDA and CDR2 as SQIVND (reference sequence). Deletions cut 3 bases from V and 8 bases from J, with 13 bases between. The CDR3 coding sequence is TGTGCCAGTAGTATTTTCGGCAGCGGAGGCTACACCTTC. This sequence encodes CASSIFGSGGYTF.

Of note for this clone: Other DNA variants within this sample encode the same CDR3. This chain links TRBV7-2 with TRBJ2-2, with a tentative D call TRBD1 (6 bases). Trimming pared 4 bases from V and 1 base from J, leaving 7 bases between. This CDR3 comprises 14 residues. CDR1 SGHTA and CDR2 FQGNSA come from the germline V gene. The CDR3 reads CASSSQGNTGELFF. The CDR3 DNA follows: TGTGCCAGCAGCTCACAGGGGAACACCGGGGAGCTGTTTTTT.

This chain joins TRBV30 and TRBJ2-5; tentatively, D is TRBD2 (6 bases). V dropped 3 bases and J dropped 5 bases, with 13 bases sitting between them. Per germline, CDR1 GTSNPN and CDR2 SVGIG (reference sequence). The CDR3 is 13 residues long. The CDR3 is CAWSYTRGETQYF. In nucleotides, the CDR3 is TGTGCCTGGAGCTATACCCGGGGGGAGACCCAGTACTTC. The full variable domain, completed using reference TRBV30 and TRBJ2-5, is SQTIHQWPATLVQPVGSPLSLECTVEGTSNPNLYWYRQAAGRGLQLLFYSVGIGQISSEVPQNLSASRPQDRQFILSSKKLLLSDSGFYLCAWSYTRGETQYFGPGTRLLVL.

V usage is TRBV7-2 and J usage is TRBJ1-3, with D perhaps matching TRBD1 (6 bases). Trimming stripped 1 base from V and 5 bases from J, with 9 bases between. The CDR3 has 14 amino acids. Germline loops: CDR1 SGHTA, CDR2 FQGNSA. DNA of the CDR3: TGTGCCAGCAGCTTAGACAGGGATCGAAACACCATATATTTT. Encoded protein: CASSLDRDRNTIYF.

The count of this clone is one. J is TRBJ2-1 and V is TRBV28; possible D gene TRBD2, 5 bases. Trimming left V 7 bases short and J 6 bases short, with 13 bases between. Germline V CDR1 and CDR2: MDHEN, SYDVKM. The CDR3 is 13 amino acids. For the CDR3, the DNA is TGTGCCAGCAAGAGCGGCGCTTTCAATGAGCAGTTCTTC. Its translation: CASKSGAFNEQFF.

The chain employs TRBV6-5 and TRBJ2-3; D may be TRBD1 (5 bases). The CDR3 runs 16 residues. Germline V gene lookup returns CDR1 MNHEY and CDR2 SVGAGI. The germline V and J ends were trimmed by 3 bases and 4 bases, with 17 bases remaining between them. The DNA for the CDR3 is TGTGCCAGCAGTTATCTCGTGGGGCGGTGGGCAGATACGCAGTATTTT. It translates to CASSYLVGRWADTQYF.

The chain links TRBV6-5 to TRBJ2-7; 7 bases align to TRBD1. V lost 6 bases to trimming and J lost 6 bases; unmatched junction nucleotides: 2. This CDR3 has 11 residues. The germline V gene has CDR1 MNHEY and CDR2 SVGAGI. DNA for the CDR3: TGTGCCAGCAGACAGGGGATCGAGCAGTACTTC. Protein sequence: CASRQGIEQYF.

The chain couples TRBV24-1 to TRBJ1-2, with 8 bases that match TRBD1. The CDR3 extends over 13 amino acids. CDR1 and CDR2 from the germline V gene are KGHDR and SFDVKD. V was clipped by 4 bases and J by 8 bases; unmatched bases: 5. CDR3 amino acids: CATSDTDRAGYTF. The CDR3, as DNA: TGTGCCACCAGTGACACGGACAGGGCCGGCTACACCTTC.

The V call is TRBV28, the J call TRBJ1-5; possibly TRBD1 for D (5 bases). CDR1 is MDHEN and CDR2 is SYDVKM in the germline V gene. This CDR3 comprises 16 residues. Trimming pared 2 bases from V and 0 bases from J, leaving 11 bases between. As DNA, the CDR3 is TGTGCCAGCAGTTTACAAGCAGGGAATAGCAATCAGCCCCAGCATTTT. As protein: CASSLQAGNSNQPQHF. Based on the CDR3 plus reference TRBV28 and TRBJ1-5, the full variable domain is DVKVTQSSRYLVKRTGEKVFLECVQDMDHENMFWYRQDPGLGLRLIYFSYDVKMKEKGDIPEGYSVSREKKERFSLILESASTNQTSMYLCASSLQAGNSNQPQHFGDGTRLSIL.

The chain has TRBV12-3 or TRBV12-4 and TRBJ2-1; no reliable D call. The V end was cut by 2 bases, the J end by 9 bases, with 5 bases between. CDR3 length: 11 residues. CDR3 sequence: CASSLFGEQFF. CDR3 DNA: TGTGCCAGCAGTTTATTCGGTGAGCAGTTCTTC.

This chain joins TRBV11-2 and TRBJ2-1; 8 nucleotides align to TRBD2. The CDR3 extends over 16 amino acids. Germline-derived CDR1 and CDR2 are SGHAT and FQNNGV. J gave up 9 bases and V 1 base, and 11 bases lay outside the gene matches. This chain's CDR3 is CASSLALAGSLSEQFF. The CDR3 DNA follows: TGTGCCAGCAGCTTAGCCTTAGCGGGATCGTTGAGTGAGCAGTTCTTC.

This chain joins TRBV27 and TRBJ2-5; 8 nucleotides match TRBD2. This CDR3 spans 16 amino acids. The ends lost 4 bases at V and 1 base at J; junction bases unmatched: 8. Germline CDR1 is MNHEY and CDR2 is SMNVEV (reference sequence). The CDR3 sequence: CASSSRGAGVQETQYF. The DNA of the CDR3 is TGTGCCAGCAGTTCCCGTGGAGCGGGAGTCCAAGAGACCCAGTACTTC.

The genes are TRBV20-1 and TRBJ2-3, with 9 bases lining up with TRBD2. Germline V gene data show CDR1 as DFQATT and CDR2 as SNEGSKA (reference sequence). The CDR3 has 14 amino acids. The V segment lost 3 bases and the J segment 1 base; nucleotides outside the gene matches: 2. CDR3 nucleotides: TGCAGTGCTAGTAAGCGGGAGGGCACAGATACGCAGTATTTT. Its translation: CSASKREGTDTQYF.

The chain couples TRBV5-6 to TRBJ1-2; 9 bases are a match to TRBD1. CDR3 length: 16 residues. Germline CDR1 SGHDT, CDR2 YYEEEE. Trimming cost V 2 bases and J 1 base; bases outside gene matches: 6. CDR3: CASSFLMGQGNYGYTF. The CDR3 DNA follows: TGTGCCAGCAGCTTTCTCATGGGACAGGGTAACTATGGCTACACCTTC. Variable domain in full (rest from reference TRBV5-6 and TRBJ1-2): DAGVTQSPTHLIKTRGQQVTLRCSPKSGHDTVSWYQQALGQGPQFIFQYYEEEERQRGNFPDRFSGHQFPNYSSELNVNALLLGDSALYLCASSFLMGQGNYGYTFGSGTRLTVV.

The chain combines TRBV28 with TRBJ2-7; 10 nucleotides line up with TRBD2. V lost 3 bases to trimming and J lost 3 bases; unmatched junction nucleotides: 2. Per the germline V gene, CDR1 is MDHEN and CDR2 is SYDVKM. The CDR3 covers 14 residues. The CDR3 coding sequence is TGTGCCAGCAGTTTCGGACTAGCGGACTACGAGCAGTACTTC. Translated: CASSFGLADYEQYF.

This clone was seen just once. V usage is TRBV28 and J usage is TRBJ1-5, with D possibly matching TRBD1 (6 bases). Germline-derived CDR1 and CDR2 are MDHEN and SYDVKM. Trimming left V 7 bases short and J 8 bases short, with 27 bases between. The CDR3 consists of 17 residues. The CDR3 region is CASIPRVGVGQWEPQHF. CDR3 bases: TGTGCCAGCATTCCCCGCGTAGGTGTGGGACAATGGGAGCCCCAGCATTTT.